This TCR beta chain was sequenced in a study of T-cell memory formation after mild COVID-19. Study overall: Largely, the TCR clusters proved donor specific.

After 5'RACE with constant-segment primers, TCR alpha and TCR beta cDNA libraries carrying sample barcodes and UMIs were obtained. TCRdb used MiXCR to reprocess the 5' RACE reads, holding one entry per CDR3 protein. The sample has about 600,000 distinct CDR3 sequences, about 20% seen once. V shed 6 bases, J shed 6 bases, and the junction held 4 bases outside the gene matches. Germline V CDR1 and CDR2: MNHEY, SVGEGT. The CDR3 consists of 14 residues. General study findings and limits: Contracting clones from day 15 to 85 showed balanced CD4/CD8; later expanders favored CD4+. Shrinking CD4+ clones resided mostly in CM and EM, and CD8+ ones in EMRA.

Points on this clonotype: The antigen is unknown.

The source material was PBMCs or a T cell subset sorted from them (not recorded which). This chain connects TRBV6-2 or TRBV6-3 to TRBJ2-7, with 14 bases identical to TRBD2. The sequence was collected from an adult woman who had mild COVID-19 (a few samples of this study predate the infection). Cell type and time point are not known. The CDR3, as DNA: TGTGCCAGCAGAAGACTAGCGGGAGGGTCCGAGCAGTACTTC. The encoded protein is CASRRLAGGSEQYF.